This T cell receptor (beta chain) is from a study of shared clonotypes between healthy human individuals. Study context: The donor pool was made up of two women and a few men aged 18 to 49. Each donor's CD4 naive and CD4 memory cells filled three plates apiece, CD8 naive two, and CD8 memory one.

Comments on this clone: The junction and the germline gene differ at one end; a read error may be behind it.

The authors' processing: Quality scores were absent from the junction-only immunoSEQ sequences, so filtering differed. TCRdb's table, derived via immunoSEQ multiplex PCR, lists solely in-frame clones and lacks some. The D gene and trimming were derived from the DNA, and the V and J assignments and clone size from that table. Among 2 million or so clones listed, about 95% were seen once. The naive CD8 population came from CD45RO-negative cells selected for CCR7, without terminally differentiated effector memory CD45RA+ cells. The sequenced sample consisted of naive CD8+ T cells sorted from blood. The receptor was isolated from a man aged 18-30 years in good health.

CDR3 nucleotide sequence: TGTGCTAGCAGCGAGGGGACCGTAATGTCTGGAAACACCATATATTTT. Its translation is CASSEGTVMSGNTIYF. J is TRBJ1-3 and V is TRBV7-7; TRBD1 might be the D (5 bases). The CDR3 is 16 residues long. Germline values: CDR1 SSHAT, CDR2 FNYEAQ (reference sequence).